The next 8 T cell receptor beta chains were all read from a single sample in a study of molecular identifiers for immune sequencing clone quantification. Each CDR3 protein gets one entry after TCRdb re-called the PCR reads with MiXCR. The sample has some 680,000 distinct CDR3 sequences, roughly 25% seen once. The specimen sequenced was naive CD8+ T cells from blood, with Jurkat cell RNA spiked in. Sample subset: FACS-sorted CD8+CD4-CCR7+CD45RA+ naive T cells. Receptor source: a human donor in good health. Some libraries in this study had Jurkat cell RNA spiked in.

This clonotype was seen many times. The chain is built from TRBV6-2 or TRBV6-3 and TRBJ1-2, with 7 bases matching TRBD1. This CDR3 has 14 amino acids. The germline V gene has CDR1 MNHEY and CDR2 SVGEGT. Unmatched junction bases numbered 7, after V lost 7 bases and J lost 2 bases. The chain's CDR3 is CASTWTGANYGYTF. CDR3 coding DNA: TGTGCCAGCACCTGGACAGGTGCCAACTATGGCTACACCTTC.

This chain connects TRBV20-1 to TRBJ2-7; TRBD2 is a possible D gene (6 bases). In germline, CDR1 is DFQATT, CDR2 SNEGSKA (reference sequence). V was pared by 2 bases and J by 2 bases, with 16 bases between. CDR3 length: 15 amino acids. The CDR3 sequence is CSARSAGNEPYEQYF. CDR3 coding DNA: TGCAGTGCTAGATCAGCGGGTAACGAGCCCTACGAGCAGTACTTC.

This clonotype was counted a few times. This rearrangement joins TRBV10-1 to TRBJ2-5; D remains ambiguous. This CDR3 spans 14 amino acids. V was cut by 2 bases and J by 2 bases, with 9 bases left in between. From germline, CDR1 is WNHNN and CDR2 SYGVQD (reference sequence). This chain's CDR3 is CASSEGRWQETQYF. CDR3 nucleotide sequence: TGCGCCAGCAGTGAGGGACGGTGGCAAGAGACCCAGTACTTC.

Concerning this clonotype: This may arise from a read error, as a much more abundant clone is one base away. V is TRBV5-6 and J is TRBJ2-7; no clear D. Between the trimmed V and J ends, which lost 4 bases and 7 bases, there was a span of 9 bases. CDR3 length equals 11 residues. Germline V gene lookup returns CDR1 SGHDT and CDR2 YYEEEE. CDR3 in DNA: TGTGCCAGCAGCCGGTCATGGGAGCAGTACTTC. It specifies CASSRSWEQYF. Full variable domain (remainder filled in from reference TRBV5-6 and TRBJ2-7): DAGVTQSPTHLIKTRGQQVTLRCSPKSGHDTVSWYQQALGQGPQFIFQYYEEEERQRGNFPDRFSGHQFPNYSSELNVNALLLGDSALYLCASSRSWEQYFGPGTRLTVT.

A few counts support this clonotype. The genes are TRBV3-1 and TRBJ1-1; no firm D call. Germline V gives CDR1 LGHDT, CDR2 YNNKEL (reference sequence). V was cut by 0 bases and J by 12 bases, with 20 bases left in between. The CDR3 has 15 residues. This chain's CDR3 is CASSQDARGGERPFF. The CDR3, as DNA: TGTGCCAGCAGCCAAGATGCCCGTGGCGGCGAGAGGCCTTTCTTT.

The V call is TRBV19, the J call TRBJ1-5; D is undetermined. V shed 6 bases and J shed 7 bases, with 16 bases lying between them. There are 14 residues in the CDR3. The V gene's germline CDR1 is LNHDA and CDR2 SQIVND (reference sequence). The CDR3 DNA follows: TGTGCCAGTAGCCTTACATCCTTGGGGCAGCCCCAGCATTTT. As protein: CASSLTSLGQPQHF.

This clonotype appeared a few times. The rearrangement uses TRBV4-1 and TRBJ2-7, with TRBD1 identical over 8 bases. The CDR3 has 14 residues. V lost 4 bases to trimming and J lost 5 bases; unmatched junction nucleotides: 7. The germline V gene encodes CDR1 MGHRA and CDR2 YSYEKL. CDR3 sequence: CASSPRQGNNEQYF. The CDR3 nucleotides read TGCGCCAGCAGCCCCCGACAGGGGAACAACGAGCAGTACTTC.

The rearrangement links TRBV6-2 or TRBV6-3 to TRBJ2-4, with D unclear. The CDR3 consists of 15 residues. V was clipped by 2 bases and J by 1 base, with 9 bases between them. Germline values: CDR1 MNHEY, CDR2 SVGEGT. The CDR3 here is CASSYIGTAKNIQYF. CDR3 coding DNA: TGTGCCAGCAGTTACATCGGTACGGCCAAAAACATTCAGTACTTC.